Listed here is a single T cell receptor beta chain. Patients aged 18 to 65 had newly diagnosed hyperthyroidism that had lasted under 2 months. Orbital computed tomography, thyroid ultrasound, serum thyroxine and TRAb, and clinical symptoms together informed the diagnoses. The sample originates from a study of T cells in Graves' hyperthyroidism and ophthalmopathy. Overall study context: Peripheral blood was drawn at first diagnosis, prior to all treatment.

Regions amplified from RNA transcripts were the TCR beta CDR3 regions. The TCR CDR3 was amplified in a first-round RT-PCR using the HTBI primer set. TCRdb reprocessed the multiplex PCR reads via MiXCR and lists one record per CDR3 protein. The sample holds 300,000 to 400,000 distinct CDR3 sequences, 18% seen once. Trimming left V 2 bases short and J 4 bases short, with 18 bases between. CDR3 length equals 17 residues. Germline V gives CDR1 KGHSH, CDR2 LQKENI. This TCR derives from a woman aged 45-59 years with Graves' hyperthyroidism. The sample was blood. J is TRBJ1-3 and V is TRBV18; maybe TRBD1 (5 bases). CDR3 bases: TGTGCCAGCTCACCAACGTGGGACGCGGTCCGGGGAAACACCATATATTTT. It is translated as CASSPTWDAVRGNTIYF.